The present T cell receptor beta chain was sequenced within a study of T cell responses to AZD1222 COVID-19 vaccine (dated by TCRdb to the early 2020s). Turning to the overall study: A total of 230 to 250 trial participants underwent TCR sequencing, of whom 207 received two doses of AZD1222 and about 25 received two doses of the MenACWY control vaccine. Trial participants were enrolled into age subgroups of 18-55, 56-69 and 70-plus years, which contained 148, 28 and 57 TCR-sequenced participants, respectively.

This sample's time point label indicates: about 28 days (+/-7) after the second vaccine dose. AZD1222 recipients given second doses at about 4 weeks or at about 12 weeks were pooled, since spike-specific TCR depth and breadth were not found to differ between the two schedules. Vaccinee samples came from UK trials COV001 and COV002, including a single-blind randomized controlled phase 2/3 trial of AZD1222 (ChAdOx1 nCoV-19) in healthy adults. For TCRbeta chain sequencing, PBMC samples from trial participants were taken at day 0 and at day 28 after the second dose. Summary of the overall study and its limitations: In the small 56-69-year group, the increase in depth fell short of significance, most likely because of low power. Because no day 14 peak-response samples were available, the repertoires could be characterized only after the peak T cell response. CD4 TCRs associated with the vaccine covered the entire spike protein, and the dominant responses were in regions 160-218 and 743-854. Conclusions about previously exposed vaccinees are limited, since just five or six AZD1222 recipients were seropositive for SARS-CoV-2 at baseline. Participants were mostly white British and included more females than males, and it was suggested by the authors that clonal diversity may have been underestimated. Nearly half of unique spike-specific TCRs reportedly recognized epitopes outside regions mutated in the B.1.351 and B.1.1.7 variants. Spike-specific TCR breadth and depth rose significantly after two AZD1222 doses compared with day 0 and with MenACWY recipients.

The CDR3 regions of human TCRbeta chains were analyzed by immunosequencing. Per the source publication's procedure: TCRs in the repertoires were matched against a reference library of SARS-CoV-2-specific TCRs that had been generated with the MIRA antigen-specificity platform. Breadth meant the fraction of unique TCRs that were SARS-CoV-2-associated, whereas depth meant the fraction of total T cells that were SARS-CoV-2-associated. Using the MIRA data, each spike-specific TCR was mapped to the spike region that the TCR reacts to and placed in a CD4 or CD8 class. Log10-transformed breadth and depth values were compared by one-way ANOVA with Sidak's multiple comparisons tests. Drawn from immuneACCESS, this table holds only the in-frame rearrangements with V and J called that TCRdb kept. Clones are partly lost; checked studies trace under half to an unresolved V gene and leave the rest unexplained. V, J and clone size reflect that table, while D and trimming were determined from the DNA. This sample holds fewer than 150,000 clones; 88% were observed only once. The ten largest make up more than 5.5% of the sample.

CDR1 and CDR2 are drawn from the germline V gene: MNHEY, SVGAGI. Ends trimmed: V by 2 bases, J by 3 bases; bases unmatched to a gene: 7. Taken from cysteine to phenylalanine, the CDR3 has 16 residues. The DNA shown is the 48-base CDR3, in frame from base 1. As to this clone: Its binding antigen is unknown. Per-base quality was not reported, and no clone a single base away is much larger than it.

This receptor was obtained from an adult who received the AZD1222 COVID-19 vaccine. The specimen comprised peripheral blood, sampled 28 days after the second AZD1222 dose. In this chain, TRBV6-5 is recombined with TRBJ2-3, with 8 middle bases fitting TRBD2. The bases read TGTGCCAGCAGTTACATCAGCGGGAGAGGGACAGATACGCAGTATTTT. It codes for CASSYISGRGTDTQYF.